This TCR beta chain was documented in a study of chemoradiotherapy in HPV16-positive cancers. The table came from immunoSEQ multiplex PCR; TCRdb's copy has only in-frame clones and leaves some out. The data show 25,000 to 40,000 clones, around 83% seen once. Germline V lookup: CDR1 MDHEN, CDR2 SYDVKM. V gave up 6 bases and J gave up 2 bases, with 10 bases separating them. The CDR3 length is 13 residues. The sequence came from a human donor with HPV-associated anogenital cancer. J is TRBJ2-5 and V is TRBV28; D is ambiguous. The sample was blood, taken from a patient who underwent chemoradiotherapy. The CDR3: CASSLPVQETQYF. For the CDR3, the DNA is TGTGCCAGCAGCCTTCCTGTTCAAGAGACCCAGTACTTC.